A single sample is the source of the 20 T cell receptor beta chains below, sequenced in a study of T cells in Graves' hyperthyroidism and ophthalmopathy. Researchers took RNA transcripts and amplified the TCR beta CDR3 regions from them. HTBI primers were employed in a first-round RT-PCR of the TCR CDR3. TCRdb analysed the multiplex PCR reads with MiXCR anew, one entry per CDR3 protein. The data hold a few hundred thousand distinct CDR3 sequences, with less than 20% observed a single time. What was sequenced was blood. The source is a woman in her thirties with Graves' hyperthyroidism.

This clonotype was detected ten times or more. The rearrangement uses TRBV20-1 and TRBJ2-3, with 11 bases identical to TRBD2. Per germline, CDR1 DFQATT and CDR2 SNEGSKA (reference sequence). Germline trimming cut 5 bases from V and 3 bases from J; bases unmatched to any gene: 7. The length of the CDR3 is 15 residues. CDR3 amino acids: CSAAPLAGGTDTQYF. In DNA form, the CDR3 reads TGCAGTGCTGCCCCCTTAGCGGGAGGGACAGATACGCAGTATTTT.

This clonotype appeared many times. This chain uses TRBV5-4 with TRBJ2-1; 9 nucleotides match TRBD2. V lost 5 bases to trimming and J lost 3 bases; unmatched junction nucleotides: 3. The CDR3 sequence is 14 residues long. In germline, CDR1 is SGHNT, CDR2 YYREEE (reference sequence). DNA for the CDR3: TGTGCCAGCAGTACTAGCGGGTACTACAATGAGCAGTTCTTC. Its translation is CASSTSGYYNEQFF.

This clonotype has more than one count but fewer than ten. J is TRBJ2-2 and V is TRBV7-3; D is ambiguous. Trimming stripped 6 bases from V and 2 bases from J, with 10 bases between. This CDR3 has 14 amino acids. The germline gives CDR1 SGHTA, CDR2 FQGTGA. Here the CDR3 reads CASSRAVNTGELFF. CDR3 coding DNA: TGTGCCAGCAGTCGGGCCGTCAACACCGGGGAGCTGTTTTTT. Variable domain in full (rest from reference TRBV7-3 and TRBJ2-2): GAGVSQTPSNKVTEKGKYVELRCDPISGHTALYWYRQSLGQGPEFLIYFQGTGAADDSGLPNDRFFAVRPEGSVSTLKIQRTERGDSAVYLCASSRAVNTGELFFGEGSRLTVL.

This clonotype was counted at least ten times. V and J are TRBV7-2 and TRBJ2-3; 7 bases match TRBD2. Germline V gene lookup returns CDR1 SGHTA and CDR2 FQGNSA. This CDR3 is built from 17 residues. The V and J ends lost 1 base and 1 base, in that order; junction bases with no gene match: 8. This chain's CDR3 is CASSLVSGGIGTDTQYF. The CDR3 DNA is TGTGCCAGCAGCTTAGTTTCGGGGGGAATCGGCACAGATACGCAGTATTTT.

This clonotype was seen ten or more times. J is TRBJ2-1 and V is TRBV5-6, with a tentative D call TRBD2 (5 bases). The V end lost 2 bases, the J end lost 7 bases, and 10 bases lay between the germline ends. CDR3 size: 13 residues. Germline-derived CDR1 and CDR2 are SGHDT and YYEEEE. This chain's CDR3 is CASSFVALNEQFF. In DNA form, the CDR3 reads TGTGCCAGCAGCTTCGTAGCGCTGAATGAGCAGTTCTTC.

The table lists this clonotype with many counts. The V and J genes are TRBV29-1 and TRBJ2-3, with D perhaps assigned TRBD1 or TRBD2 (5 bases each). V lost 4 bases and J lost 0, with 17 bases in between. The CDR3 loop spans 16 amino acids. Germline CDR1 is SQVTM and CDR2 is ANQGSEA. The CDR3 DNA is TGCAGCGTTGGGGGGACCGAATTCGATAGCACAGATACGCAGTATTTT. Translation gives CSVGGTEFDSTDTQYF.

This clonotype occurred a few times. The chain uses TRBV12-3 or TRBV12-4 and TRBJ1-3, with a tentative D call TRBD1 (5 bases). The CDR3 totals 14 residues. Trimming pared 5 bases from V and 3 bases from J, leaving 11 bases between. This CDR3 reads CASSGGVGGNTIYF. The CDR3 region has the DNA TGTGCCAGCAGTGGGGGGGTAGGTGGAAACACCATATATTTT.

This clonotype has at least ten counts. This rearrangement joins TRBV24-1 to TRBJ2-1; no definite D call. The germline V and J ends were trimmed by 3 bases and 7 bases, with 6 bases remaining between them. This CDR3 contains 12 residues. Germline lookup yields CDR1 KGHDR and CDR2 SFDVKD. The CDR3 loop reads CATSDRRNEQFF. CDR3 DNA sequence: TGTGCCACCAGTGATCGGAGAAATGAGCAGTTCTTC.

The chain couples TRBV19 to TRBJ1-1; no clear D. V was cut by 6 bases and J by 1 base, with 15 bases left in between. Germline assignment: CDR1 LNHDA and CDR2 SQIVND (reference sequence). CDR3 length equals 15 residues. The CDR3 is CASSIPLTANTEAFF. CDR3 coding DNA: TGTGCCAGTAGCATACCTCTTACAGCGAACACTGAAGCTTTCTTT.

This chain connects TRBV14 to TRBJ2-7; no reliable D call. In germline, CDR1 is SGHDN, CDR2 FVKESK. V lost 0 bases to trimming and J lost 5 bases, with 11 bases between them. CDR3 size: 14 residues. CDR3 sequence reads: CASSQDGRYHEQYF. In DNA form, the CDR3 reads TGTGCCAGCAGCCAAGACGGGCGGTACCACGAGCAGTACTTC.

There are many counts of this clonotype. The chain carries TRBV18 and TRBJ1-5; D is unresolved. V was pared by 1 base and J by 4 bases, with 5 bases between. The germline CDR1 and CDR2 sequences are KGHSH and LQKENI. The CDR3 spans 13 residues. In nucleotides, the CDR3 is TGTGCCAGCTCACCACAGGAAAATCAGCCCCAGCATTTT. Encoded protein: CASSPQENQPQHF.

This clonotype showed up just a few times. CDR3 DNA: TGCAGTGCACCAAATCCAGCCGGACTAGCGGGAGGAAATGAGCAGTTCTTC. Protein sequence: CSAPNPAGLAGGNEQFF. The V call is TRBV20-1, the J call TRBJ2-1; 14 positions match TRBD2. Per the germline V gene, CDR1 is DFQATT and CDR2 is SNEGSKA (reference sequence). V shed 6 bases and J 7 bases; nucleotides not matched to a gene: 14. The CDR3 contains 17 residues.

Remarks on this clonotype: One end of the junction does not line up with germline, which may come from a read error. This chain connects TRBV3-1 to TRBJ1-1; D remains ambiguous. The CDR3 covers 13 residues. Per the germline V gene, CDR1 is LGHDT and CDR2 is YNNKEL (reference sequence). CDR3 protein: CTSSQDPLNGAFF. The CDR3 DNA sequence: TGTACCAGCAGCCAAGATCCCTTAAATGGAGCTTTCTTT. Combining the CDR3 with reference TRBV3-1 and TRBJ1-1 gives the whole variable domain DTAVSQTPKYLVTQMGNDKSIKCEQNLGHDTMYWYKQDSKKFLKIMFSYNNKELIINETVPNRFSPKSPDKAHLNLHINSLELGDSAVYFCTSSQDPLNGAFFGQGTRLTVV.

The chain couples TRBV6-2 or TRBV6-3 to TRBJ2-1; TRBD2 matches 9 bases. V lost 4 bases and J lost 8; bases outside the gene matches: 6. Germline V gene sequence: CDR1 MNHEY, CDR2 SVGEGT. The CDR3 is 14 residues long. CDR3 region: CASSSPGLAYEQFF. DNA for the CDR3: TGTGCCAGCAGTTCGCCGGGACTAGCCTATGAGCAGTTCTTC.

The chain couples TRBV15 to TRBJ1-2; 8 nucleotides line up with TRBD1. Germline V gene sequence: CDR1 LNHNV, CDR2 YYDKDF (reference sequence). V lost 0 bases, J lost 7 bases, and 7 bases stayed unmatched. The CDR3 is 15 residues long. CDR3 in DNA: TGTGCCACCAGCAGAGATAATGGACAGGGACTTGGCTACACCTTC. Protein: CATSRDNGQGLGYTF. The whole variable domain, remainder taken from reference TRBV15 and TRBJ1-2, is DAMVIQNPRYQVTQFGKPVTLSCSQTLNHNVMYWYQQKSSQAPKLLFHYYDKDFNNEADTPDNFQSRRPNTSFCFLDIRSPGLGDTAMYLCATSRDNGQGLGYTFGSGTRLTVV.

The rearrangement joins TRBV7-2 to TRBJ2-7, with TRBD2 identical over 10 bases. Germline V CDR1 and CDR2: SGHTA, FQGNSA. CDR3 length equals 15 residues. After removal of 4 bases from V and 3 bases from J, the junction contained 6 bases not matched to a gene. The CDR3 loop reads CASSYTGTSVYEQYF. CDR3 DNA sequence: TGTGCCAGCAGCTACACCGGGACTAGCGTCTACGAGCAGTACTTC.

This clonotype was observed many times. The chain carries TRBV11-1 and TRBJ2-1; D may be TRBD1 or TRBD2 (5 bases each). The CDR3 covers 15 residues. V lost 6 bases, J lost 6 bases, and 18 bases lay in between. Germline CDR1 is SGHAT and CDR2 is FQDESV (reference sequence). The DNA for the CDR3 is TGTGCCAGCAGAGATTGGGGAGCAGGGCGCAATGAGCAGTTCTTC. It specifies CASRDWGAGRNEQFF.

This clonotype appeared many times. CDR3 sequence reads: CASSYGTVTEAFF. CDR3 sequence (DNA): TGTGCCAGCAGCTATGGGACAGTCACTGAAGCTTTCTTT. The chain employs TRBV3-1 and TRBJ1-1; 7 positions agree with TRBD1. The CDR3 contains 13 residues. V was pared by 5 bases and J by 4 bases, with 4 bases of the junction left unmatched. CDR1 is LGHDT and CDR2 is YNNKEL in the germline V gene (reference sequence). The variable domain in full, with the rest retrieved from reference TRBV3-1 and TRBJ1-1, is DTAVSQTPKYLVTQMGNDKSIKCEQNLGHDTMYWYKQDSKKFLKIMFSYNNKELIINETVPNRFSPKSPDKAHLNLHINSLELGDSAVYFCASSYGTVTEAFFGQGTRLTVV.

CDR3 coding DNA: TGTGCCACCAGCAGAGTCGGTTTAGATACGCAGTATTTT. This encodes CATSRVGLDTQYF. The chain couples TRBV15 to TRBJ2-3; D remains unclear. Germline V gene lookup returns CDR1 LNHNV and CDR2 YYDKDF (reference sequence). The CDR3 is 13 amino acids. Trimming took off 1 base at V and 5 bases at J, with 7 bases between the two ends.

The V and J genes are TRBV20-1 and TRBJ1-5, with TRBD1 identical over 7 bases. CDR1 and CDR2 from the germline V gene are DFQATT and SNEGSKA (reference sequence). V lost 5 bases and J lost 3; bases outside the gene matches: 4. This CDR3 has 13 amino acids. The CDR3: CSAPGQFNQPQHF. In DNA form, the CDR3 reads TGCAGTGCTCCGGGACAGTTCAATCAGCCCCAGCATTTT.